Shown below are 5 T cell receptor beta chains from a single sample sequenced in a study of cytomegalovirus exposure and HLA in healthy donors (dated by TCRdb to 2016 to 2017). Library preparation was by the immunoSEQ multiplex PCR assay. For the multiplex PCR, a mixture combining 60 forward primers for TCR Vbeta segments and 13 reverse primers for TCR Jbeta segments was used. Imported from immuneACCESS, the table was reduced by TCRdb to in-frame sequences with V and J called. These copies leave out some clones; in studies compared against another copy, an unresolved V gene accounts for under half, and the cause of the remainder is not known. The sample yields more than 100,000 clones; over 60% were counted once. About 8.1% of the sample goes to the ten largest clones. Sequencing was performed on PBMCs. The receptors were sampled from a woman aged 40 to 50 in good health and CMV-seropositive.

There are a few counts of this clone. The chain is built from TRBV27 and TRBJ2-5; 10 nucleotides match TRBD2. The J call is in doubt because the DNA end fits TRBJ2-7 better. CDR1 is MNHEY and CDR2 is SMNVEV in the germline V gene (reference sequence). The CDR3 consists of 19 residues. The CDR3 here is CASSFWASGRFFRSYEQYF. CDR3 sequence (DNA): TGTGCCAGCAGTTTTTGGGCTAGCGGGAGATTTTTTCGGTCCTACGAGCAGTACTTC.

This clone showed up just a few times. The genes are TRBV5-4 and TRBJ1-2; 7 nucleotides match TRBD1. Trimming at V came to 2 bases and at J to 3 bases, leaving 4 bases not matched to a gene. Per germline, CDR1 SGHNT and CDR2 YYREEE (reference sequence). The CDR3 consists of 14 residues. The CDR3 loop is CASSLQGSDYGYTF. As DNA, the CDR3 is TGTGCCAGCAGCTTACAGGGGAGCGACTATGGCTACACCTTC.

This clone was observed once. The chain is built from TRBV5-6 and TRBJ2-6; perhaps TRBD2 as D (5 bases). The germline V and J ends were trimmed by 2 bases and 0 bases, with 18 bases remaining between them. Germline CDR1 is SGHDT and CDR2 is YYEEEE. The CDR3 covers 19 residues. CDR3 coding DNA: TGTGCCAGCAGCTTCCTCGGACTCGGAGGAGTCTCTGGGGCCAACGTCCTGACTTTC. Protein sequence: CASSFLGLGGVSGANVLTF.

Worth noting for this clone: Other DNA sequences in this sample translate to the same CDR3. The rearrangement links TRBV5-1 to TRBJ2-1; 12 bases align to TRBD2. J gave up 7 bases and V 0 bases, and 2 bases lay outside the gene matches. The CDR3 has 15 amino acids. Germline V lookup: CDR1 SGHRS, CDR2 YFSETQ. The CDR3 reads CASSLGLAGVNEQFF. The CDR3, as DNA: TGCGCCAGCAGCTTGGGACTAGCGGGAGTTAATGAGCAGTTCTTC. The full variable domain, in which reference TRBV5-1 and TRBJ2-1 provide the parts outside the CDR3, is KAGVTQTPRYLIKTRGQQVTLSCSPISGHRSVSWYQQTPGQGLQFLFEYFSETQRNKGNFPGRFSGRQFSNSRSEMNVSTLELGDSALYLCASSLGLAGVNEQFFGPGTRLTVL.

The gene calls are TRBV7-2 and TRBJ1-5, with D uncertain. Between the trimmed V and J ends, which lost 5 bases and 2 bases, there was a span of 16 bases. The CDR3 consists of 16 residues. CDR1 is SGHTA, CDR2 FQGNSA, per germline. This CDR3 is CASSQAAVIGNQPQHF. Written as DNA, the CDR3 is TGTGCCAGCAGCCAGGCAGCAGTAATCGGCAATCAGCCCCAGCATTTT.